This T cell receptor (beta chain) was documented in a study of T cell changes during pregnancy in multiple sclerosis. Only in-frame clones appear in the TCRdb table, and some are missing; sequencing was by immunoSEQ multiplex PCR. The sample includes about 65,000 clones, about 92% of them seen just once. V was cut by 5 bases and J by 5 bases, with 12 bases left in between. Germline lookup yields CDR1 GTSNPN and CDR2 SVGIG (reference sequence). This CDR3 has 12 amino acids. Specimen: CD8+ T cells from peripheral blood mononuclear cells, collected in the third trimester of pregnancy. The clonotype comes from a female donor in good health, enrolled as a control in a pregnancy study. V gene TRBV30 combines with J gene TRBJ1-1, with a weak D call TRBD1 (5 bases). The CDR3 spells CAWGTARTEAFF. The CDR3 nucleotides read TGTGCCTGGGGGACTGCACGGACTGAAGCTTTCTTT.